The entry that follows covers one T cell receptor beta chain sequence. Its specific antigen is unknown. Base qualities are not at hand, and no much larger clone is one base apart. The data belong to a study of vaccination effects on CD4 cells after COVID-19 (dated 2022 in TCRdb). Regarding the complete study: Two doses of either the BNT162b2 or the mRNA-1273 mRNA SARS-CoV-2 vaccine were administered to participants. Pre-vaccine samples were drawn from two convalescent patients 16 days and one week before the first dose, at 142 and 148 days after COVID-19 diagnosis. SARS-CoV-2 spike-specific CD4+ TCR repertoires were compared before and after mRNA vaccination in COVID-19 convalescent patients and in infection-naive vaccine recipients. The full study included some 10 COVID-19 convalescent patients and several SARS-CoV-2-naive healthy vaccine recipients. Cultures from other donors in the study were sequenced using the Oncomine TCR Beta short-read assay on an Illumina iSeq 100.

Receptor amplification or capture employed the immunoSEQ multiplex PCR assay. TCR beta CDR3 sequencing was performed on DNA from the cultured, isolated CD4+ T cells. As for how the authors treated the data: The analysis removed non-productive TCR sequences, trimmed reads to the CDR3 region, and retained only CDR3s that were 7 or more amino acids long. Antigen-specific clonotypes were identified with the MANAFEST web app by comparing expansion in peptide wells against reference cultures. Positive clones required FDR<0.05 expansion versus reference and all other wells, odds ratio above 5, and frequency above 0.1% in two replicate wells. Clonotypes significantly expanded in SARS-CoV-2 spike wells and in at least one common cold coronavirus spike condition were defined as cross-reactive. CDR3 similarity was assessed by Levenshtein distance with the stringdist R package, and unrooted trees were built with ape in R 3.6.1. Not all clones reach the TCRdb copy of this immuneACCESS table, which keeps in-frame sequences only. Checked studies attribute under half of the gap to unresolved V genes and leave the rest unexplained. That table gives V, J and clone size, and the DNA gave D and trimming. This sample comprises roughly 73,000 clones, around 70% of them detected only once. Less than 6.5% of the sample comes from the top ten.

V loses 8 bases, J loses 5 bases, and the germline ends lie 18 bases apart. From a lookup of the germline V gene (reference sequence), CDR1 and CDR2 are LGHDT and YNNKEL. The CDR3, from cysteine to phenylalanine, totals 14 residues. This entry keeps only the CDR3 DNA: 42 bases, framed from base 1. In the ViraFEST assay, PBMC were stimulated with viral peptide pools, and TCR sequencing was then used to find antigen-specific CD4+ T cell clonotypes based on their expansion. After approximately 11 days of culture, CD4+ T cells were isolated with the EasySep CD4+ T cell isolation kit. PCR-confirmed SARS-CoV-2 infection had occurred in convalescent patients between March and December 2020, before the Alpha, Beta and Delta variants emerged in the United States. Approximately 2 million PBMC per well were cultured with approximately 10 ug/ml peptides in IMDM containing 5% human AB serum, about 9 IU/ml IL-2 and gentamicin. An HIV-1 Nef peptide pool was used as the negative control culture condition. On days 3 and 7, half of the culture medium was replaced with fresh IL-2-containing medium. Unless noted otherwise, every peptide stimulation condition was cultured in triplicate wells. Using Ficoll-Paque Plus gradient centrifugation, PBMC were separated from whole blood and then either used fresh or cryopreserved at -140C. Genomic DNA was extracted from cultured CD4+ T cells with the QIAamp micro DNA kit.

General findings and caveats noted by the study authors: Marked clonal contraction was observed in both infection-induced and vaccine-induced clones at late post-vaccination timepoints, consistent with waning T cell responses. Among convalescent patients, the spike-reactive repertoire after vaccination was made up mainly of new vaccine-induced clones that were largely distinct from the clones induced by infection. The study was limited by a small number of convalescent patients and lacked early post-infection timepoints.

Material: CD4+ T cells from PBMCs cultured with HIV peptides, obtained before COVID-19 vaccination. The cell subset or site label corresponds to: HIV-1 Nef peptide pool negative control/reference culture. The rearrangement combines TRBV3-1 (or the pseudogene TRBV3-2) with TRBJ1-1; there is no confident call for the D gene. The sequence was obtained from a human donor who had a prior SARS-CoV-2 infection. The DNA sequence is given as TGTGCCAGCCAGGACTGGGGTGCGAGGACTGAAGCTTTCTTT. It translates to CASQDWGARTEAFF.